Following are 7 T cell receptor beta chains from one sample sequenced in a study of CD8 T cells in Susac syndrome. Random hexamers were used to reverse transcribe roughly 0.45 to 1 ug of RNA. MiXCR, run by TCRdb on the immunoSEQ multiplex PCR reads, gives a single entry per CDR3 protein. The sample carries about 100,000 distinct CDR3 sequences, 95% recorded once. The sequencing input was CD8+ T cells from PBMCs. The origin of the receptors is a human donor with Susac syndrome.

The count of this clonotype is one. V usage is TRBV27 and J usage is TRBJ1-6; D possibly corresponds to TRBD1 (5 bases). V was trimmed by 8 bases and J by 3 bases, leaving 8 bases between them. Germline V gene sequence: CDR1 MNHEY, CDR2 SMNVEV (reference sequence). CDR3 length equals 13 residues. The CDR3 DNA reads TGTGCCAGCGGGCAGGGCTATAATTCACCCCTCCACTTT. This encodes CASGQGYNSPLHF.

Here the CDR3 reads CASSIGLAGAEGTDTQYF. The CDR3 region has the DNA TGTGCCAGCAGCATCGGACTAGCGGGGGCCGAAGGCACAGATACGCAGTATTTT. The V call is TRBV12-3 or TRBV12-4, the J call TRBJ2-3; 13 bases line up with TRBD2. With V trimmed by 6 bases and J by 1 base, 10 bases remained unmatched. This CDR3 is built from 18 residues.

The V gene is TRBV24-1, the J gene TRBJ2-3; D possibly matches TRBD1 or TRBD2 (7 bases each). Trimming pared 4 bases from V and 1 base from J, leaving 23 bases between. The germline V gene has CDR1 KGHDR and CDR2 SFDVKD. The CDR3 runs to 19 residues. The CDR3 loop reads CATSDHTTGEGTRTDTQYF. CDR3 bases: TGTGCCACCAGTGACCACACCACAGGGGAGGGAACCCGCACAGATACGCAGTATTTT.

This chain uses TRBV7-9 with TRBJ2-5, with a tentative D call TRBD2 (6 bases). V lost 1 base, J lost 3 bases, and 12 bases lay in between. The V gene's germline CDR1 is SEHNR and CDR2 FQNEAQ (reference sequence). The CDR3 sequence is 15 residues long. The CDR3 nucleotides are TGTGCCAGCAGCTTAGAGGGACTCCTCAAAGAGACCCAGTACTTC. Translated, it gives CASSLEGLLKETQYF. Variable domain in full (rest from reference TRBV7-9 and TRBJ2-5): DTGVSQNPRHKITKRGQNVTFRCDPISEHNRLYWYRQTLGQGPEFLTYFQNEAQLEKSRLLSDRFSAERPKGSFSTLEIQRTEQGDSAMYLCASSLEGLLKETQYFGPGTRLLVL.

The V and J genes are TRBV4-1 and TRBJ2-5; 11 bases agree with TRBD2. Germline-derived CDR1 and CDR2 are MGHRA and YSYEKL. The CDR3 runs 17 residues. Losses at the gene ends were 1 base for V and 0 bases for J; bases not matched to a gene: 4. The DNA of the CDR3 is TGCGCCAGCAGCCAAGGACTAGCGGGAACCCACCAAGAGACCCAGTACTTC. It yields the protein CASSQGLAGTHQETQYF.

V usage is TRBV29-1 and J usage is TRBJ2-2; no reliable D call. V was trimmed by 4 bases and J by 3 bases, leaving 6 bases between them. The CDR3 is 12 amino acids. Germline CDR1 SQVTM, CDR2 ANQGSEA. The CDR3 DNA reads TGCAGCGTTGTGGGTGACACCGGGGAGCTGTTTTTT. Protein: CSVVGDTGELFF.

The chain has TRBV19 and TRBJ1-5; the match to TRBD1 covers 7 bases. Trimming cost V 5 bases and J 1 base; bases outside gene matches: 5. The CDR3 contains 15 residues. CDR1 and CDR2 (germline): LNHDA, SQIVND (reference sequence). The CDR3 protein is CASSADRASNQPQHF. The CDR3 DNA is TGTGCCAGTAGTGCAGACAGGGCGAGCAATCAGCCCCAGCATTTT.